This T cell receptor beta chain was sequenced during a study of response to subunit inactivated influenza vaccine. Findings and limits, study-wide: T cells newly recruited by each seasonal influenza vaccination are few, the authors suggested.

The V and J ends lost 0 bases and 0 bases, in that order; junction bases with no gene match: 4. The germline V gene has CDR1 ENHRY and CDR2 SYGVKD. The CDR3 has 17 amino acids. One entry per CDR3 protein, called by TCRdb with MiXCR from the RT-PCR reads. The sample has 610,000 or so distinct CDR3 sequences, approximately 14% seen once. This clonotype was counted a few times. Its antigen is not identified. This receptor was taken from a man in his forties or fifties who received an inactivated influenza vaccine. The chain combines TRBV10-3 with TRBJ2-7; 11 bases agree with TRBD2. Sequenced material: PBMCs from blood, taken roughly 12 days after vaccination. The CDR3 loop is CAISESGLADPSYEQYF. For the CDR3, the DNA is TGTGCCATCAGTGAGTCGGGACTAGCGGACCCCTCCTACGAGCAGTACTTC.